This T cell receptor beta chain was sequenced for a study of OX40 agonist ivuxolimab in advanced cancers. Study background: Patients' therapy was ivuxolimab, an antibody that acts as an agonist of OX40 (CD134). Prior therapy, whether anti-PD-1, anti-PD-L1 or anti-CTLA-4, was allowed, and roughly 44% had some.

Whole-study results and caveats: Both blood CD4+ and CD8+ T cells showed clonal growth by week 6 at 0.1 to 3.0 mg/kg.

This clone was seen a few times. The antigen remains undetermined. Trimming removed 0 bases from V and 8 bases from J, with 22 bases in between. Germline V gene lookup returns CDR1 GTSNPN and CDR2 SVGIG (reference sequence). The CDR3 is 16 amino acids. Repertoires were generated with immunoSEQ multiplex PCR, while TCRdb's copy carries only in-frame clones and drops some. Here the sample spans 72,000 or so clones, about four fifths being singletons. This specimen consisted of CD4+ or CD8+ T cells sorted from blood, obtained in a trial of the OX40 agonist ivuxolimab. This rearrangement joins TRBV30 to TRBJ1-1; tentative D call: TRBD1 (6 bases). This clonotype was obtained from an adult with an advanced solid tumor such as melanoma, head and neck, liver or kidney cancer. The CDR3 bases are TGTGCCTGGAGTGTTATTGGGGACACCCGGACGGGAGAAGCTTTCTTT. Its translation: CAWSVIGDTRTGEAFF.